The subject of this entry is one T cell receptor beta chain. This entry comes from a study of blood T cell repertoires in COVID-19. Study background: Acute and convalescent COVID-19 samples came from the United States, Italy and Spain. Sources were T cells, B-cell-depleted T cells, or PBMCs; the material itself was cDNA or gDNA.

Authors' processing steps: By means of reference gene primer amplification, nucleated cell counts were estimated. Assay used: immunoSEQ multiplex PCR; TCRdb lists only in-frame clones, some missing. The D gene and trimming were derived from the DNA, and the V and J assignments and clone size from that table. This table holds roughly 84,000 clones, 80% found once. This TCR was recovered from a woman in her 40s with active or convalescent COVID-19. Sequenced material: peripheral blood.

CDR3 in amino acids: CSVDQPGGTEAFF. The CDR3 DNA follows: TGCAGCGTTGATCAGCCTGGGGGGACTGAAGCTTTCTTT. The chain is built from TRBV29-1 and TRBJ1-1; D may be TRBD1 (5 bases). This CDR3 spans 13 amino acids. The germline V gene encodes CDR1 SQVTM and CDR2 ANQGSEA. With 3 bases removed from V and 5 bases from J, the gap between germline ends came to 13 bases.